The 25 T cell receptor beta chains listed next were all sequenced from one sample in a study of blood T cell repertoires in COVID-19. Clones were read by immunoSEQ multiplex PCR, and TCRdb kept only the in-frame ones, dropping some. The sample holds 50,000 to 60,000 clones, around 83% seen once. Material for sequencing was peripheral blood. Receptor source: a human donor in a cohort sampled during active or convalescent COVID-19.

The CDR3 DNA follows: TGTGCCAGCAGCTTAGAGGCGGGCAATGAGCAGTTCTTC. Translated: CASSLEAGNEQFF. This chain connects TRBV11-3 to TRBJ2-1, with a possible D match to TRBD2 (5 bases). CDR1 is SGHNT, CDR2 YENEEA, per germline. Trimming cost V 0 bases and J 6 bases, with 6 bases left between them. The CDR3 sequence is 13 residues long.

The CDR3, as DNA: TGTGCCATCAGTGAGTCTCAGGGCACAGATACGCAGTATTTT. Its translation: CAISESQGTDTQYF. The V call is TRBV10-3, the J call TRBJ2-3; D uncertain. The CDR3 runs to 14 residues. Germline V gene data show CDR1 as ENHRY and CDR2 as SYGVKD. Between the trimmed V and J ends, which lost 0 bases and 1 base, there was a span of 5 bases.

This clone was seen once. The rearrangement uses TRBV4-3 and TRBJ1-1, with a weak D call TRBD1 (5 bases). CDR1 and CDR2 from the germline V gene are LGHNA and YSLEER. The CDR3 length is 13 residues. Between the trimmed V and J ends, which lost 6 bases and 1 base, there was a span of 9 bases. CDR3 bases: TGCGCCAGCAGACAGGCCTCGAACACTGAAGCTTTCTTT. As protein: CASRQASNTEAFF.

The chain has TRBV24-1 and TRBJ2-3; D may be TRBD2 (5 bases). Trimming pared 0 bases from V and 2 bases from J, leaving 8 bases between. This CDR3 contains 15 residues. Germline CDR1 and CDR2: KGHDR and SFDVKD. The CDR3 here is CATSDLGGPTDTQYF. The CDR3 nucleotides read TGTGCCACCAGTGATTTGGGCGGGCCCACAGATACGCAGTATTTT.

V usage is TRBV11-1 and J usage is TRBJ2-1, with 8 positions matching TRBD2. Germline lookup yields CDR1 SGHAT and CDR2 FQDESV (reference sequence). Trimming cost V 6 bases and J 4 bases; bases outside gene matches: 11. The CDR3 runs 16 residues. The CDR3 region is CASSPEGAGAYNEQFF. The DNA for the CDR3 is TGTGCCAGCAGTCCCGAGGGAGCGGGGGCATACAATGAGCAGTTCTTC. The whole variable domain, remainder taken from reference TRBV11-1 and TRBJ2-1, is EAEVAQSPRYKITEKSQAVAFWCDPISGHATLYWYRQILGQGPELLVQFQDESVVDDSQLPKDRFSAERLKGVDSTLKIQPAELGDSAMYLCASSPEGAGAYNEQFFGPGTRLTVL.

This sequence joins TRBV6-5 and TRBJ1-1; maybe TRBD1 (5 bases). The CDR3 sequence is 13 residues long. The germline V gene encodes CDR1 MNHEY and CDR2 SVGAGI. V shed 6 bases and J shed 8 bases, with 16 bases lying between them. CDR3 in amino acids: CASSPPGVREAFF. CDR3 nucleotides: TGTGCCAGCAGCCCCCCGGGGGTCAGGGAAGCTTTCTTT.

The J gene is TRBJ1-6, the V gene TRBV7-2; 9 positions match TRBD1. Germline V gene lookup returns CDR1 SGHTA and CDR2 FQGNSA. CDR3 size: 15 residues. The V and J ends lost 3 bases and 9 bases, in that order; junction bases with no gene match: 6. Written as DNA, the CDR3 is TGTGCCAGCAGCTTCTGGGACAGGGAAGCTTCACCCCTCCACTTT. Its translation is CASSFWDREASPLHF.

The CDR3 nucleotides read TGTGCCAGCAGCCGCCCGGCATCGGGACAGGGGAGCACCGGGGAGCTGTTTTTT. Its translation: CASSRPASGQGSTGELFF. V usage is TRBV3-1 (or the pseudogene TRBV3-2) and J usage is TRBJ2-2; 10 bases are a match to TRBD1. Trimming removed 4 bases from V and 4 bases from J; junction bases left unmatched: 12. The CDR3 extends over 18 amino acids. Germline CDR1 reads LGHDT; CDR2 reads YNNKEL (reference sequence).

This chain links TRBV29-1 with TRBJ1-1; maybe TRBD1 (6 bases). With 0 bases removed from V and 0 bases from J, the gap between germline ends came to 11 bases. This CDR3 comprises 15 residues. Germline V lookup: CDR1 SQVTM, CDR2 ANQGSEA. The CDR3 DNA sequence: TGCAGCGTTGAAGATGAGGGGGGGCTGAACACTGAAGCTTTCTTT. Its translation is CSVEDEGGLNTEAFF.

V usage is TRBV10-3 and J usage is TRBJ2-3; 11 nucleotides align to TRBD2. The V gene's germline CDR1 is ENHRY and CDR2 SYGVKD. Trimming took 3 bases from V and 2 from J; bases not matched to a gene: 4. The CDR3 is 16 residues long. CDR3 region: CAISDLAGGPTDTQYF. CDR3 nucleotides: TGTGCCATCAGTGACCTAGCGGGGGGCCCCACAGATACGCAGTATTTT.

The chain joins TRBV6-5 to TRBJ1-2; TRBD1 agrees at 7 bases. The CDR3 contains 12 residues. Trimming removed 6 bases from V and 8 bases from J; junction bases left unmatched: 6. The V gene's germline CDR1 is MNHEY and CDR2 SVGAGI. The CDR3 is CASRGRGNGYTF. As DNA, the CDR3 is TGTGCCAGCAGGGGCAGGGGGAACGGCTACACCTTC.

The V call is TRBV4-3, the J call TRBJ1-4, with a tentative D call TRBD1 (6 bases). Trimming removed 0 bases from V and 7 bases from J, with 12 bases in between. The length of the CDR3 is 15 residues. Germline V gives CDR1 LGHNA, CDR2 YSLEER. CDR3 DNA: TGCGCCAGCAGCCAAGAAGTACAGGGTGGTGAAAAACTGTTTTTT. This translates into CASSQEVQGGEKLFF.

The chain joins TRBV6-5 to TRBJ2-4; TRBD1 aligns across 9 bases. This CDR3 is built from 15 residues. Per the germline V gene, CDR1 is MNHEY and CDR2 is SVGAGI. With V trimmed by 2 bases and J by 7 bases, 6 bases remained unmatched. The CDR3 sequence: CASSYPRQGVNIQYF. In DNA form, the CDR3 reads TGTGCCAGCAGTTACCCTCGACAGGGGGTTAACATTCAGTACTTC.

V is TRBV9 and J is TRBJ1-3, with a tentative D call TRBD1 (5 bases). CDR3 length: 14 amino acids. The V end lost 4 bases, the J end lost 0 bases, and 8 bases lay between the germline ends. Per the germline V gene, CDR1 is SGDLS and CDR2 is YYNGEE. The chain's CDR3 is CASSPQGSGNTIYF. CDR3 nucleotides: TGTGCCAGCAGCCCTCAGGGCTCTGGAAACACCATATATTTT. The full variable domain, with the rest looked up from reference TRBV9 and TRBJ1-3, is DSGVTQTPKHLITATGQRVTLRCSPRSGDLSVYWYQQSLDQGLQFLIQYYNGEERAKGNILERFSAQQFPDLHSELNLSSLELGDSALYFCASSPQGSGNTIYFGEGSWLTVV.

The CDR3 sequence: CASSLAAGQGIYQPQHF. CDR3 bases: TGTGCCAGCAGCTTGGCCGCGGGACAGGGGATTTACCAGCCCCAGCATTTT. The chain employs TRBV7-8 and TRBJ1-5; TRBD1 agrees at 10 bases. The CDR3 sequence is 17 residues long. With 3 bases clipped from V and 7 bases from J, the junction kept 12 bases outside the gene matches. Germline-derived CDR1 and CDR2 are SGHVS and FQNEAQ.

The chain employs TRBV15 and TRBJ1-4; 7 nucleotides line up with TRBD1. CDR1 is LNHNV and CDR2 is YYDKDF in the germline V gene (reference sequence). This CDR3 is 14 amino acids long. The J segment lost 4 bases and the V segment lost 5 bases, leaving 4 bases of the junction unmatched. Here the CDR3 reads CATSWDSYNEKLFF. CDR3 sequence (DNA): TGTGCCACCAGCTGGGACAGCTATAATGAAAAACTGTTTTTT.

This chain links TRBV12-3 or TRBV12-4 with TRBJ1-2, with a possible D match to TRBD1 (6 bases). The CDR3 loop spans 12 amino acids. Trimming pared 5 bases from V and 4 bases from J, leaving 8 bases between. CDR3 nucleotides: TGTGCCAGCAGTCCACAGGGCTATGGCTACACCTTC. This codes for CASSPQGYGYTF.

The CDR3 spells CASSQWWAPSYGYTF. The CDR3 bases are TGTGCCAGCTCCCAGTGGTGGGCCCCAAGCTATGGCTACACCTTC. The chain is built from TRBV18 and TRBJ1-2; no clear D. Germline assignment: CDR1 KGHSH and CDR2 LQKENI. V dropped 6 bases and J dropped 4 bases, with 18 bases sitting between them. The CDR3 runs to 15 residues.

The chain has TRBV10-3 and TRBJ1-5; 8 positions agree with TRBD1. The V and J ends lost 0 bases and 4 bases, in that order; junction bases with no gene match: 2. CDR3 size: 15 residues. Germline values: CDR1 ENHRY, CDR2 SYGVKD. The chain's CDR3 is CAISESGQANQPQHF. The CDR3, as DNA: TGTGCCATCAGTGAGTCGGGACAGGCAAATCAGCCCCAGCATTTT.

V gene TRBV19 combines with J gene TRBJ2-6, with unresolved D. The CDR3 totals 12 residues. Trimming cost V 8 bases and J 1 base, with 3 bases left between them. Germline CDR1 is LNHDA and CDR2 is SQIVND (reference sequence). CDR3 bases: TGTGCCAGTTCTTCTGGGGCCAACGTCCTGACTTTC. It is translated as CASSSGANVLTF.

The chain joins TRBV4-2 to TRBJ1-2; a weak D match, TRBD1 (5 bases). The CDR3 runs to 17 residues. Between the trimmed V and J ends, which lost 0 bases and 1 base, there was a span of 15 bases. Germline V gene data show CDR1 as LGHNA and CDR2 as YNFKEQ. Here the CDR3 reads CASSQDPGAGINYGYTF. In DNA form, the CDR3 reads TGTGCCAGCAGCCAAGATCCGGGAGCAGGGATTAACTATGGCTACACCTTC.

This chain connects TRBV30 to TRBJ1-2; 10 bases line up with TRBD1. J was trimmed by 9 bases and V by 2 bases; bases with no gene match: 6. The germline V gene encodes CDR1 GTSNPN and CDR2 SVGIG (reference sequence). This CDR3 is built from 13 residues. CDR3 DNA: TGTGCCTGGAGTAACCCGGGACAGGGGAGCTACACCTTC. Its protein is CAWSNPGQGSYTF.

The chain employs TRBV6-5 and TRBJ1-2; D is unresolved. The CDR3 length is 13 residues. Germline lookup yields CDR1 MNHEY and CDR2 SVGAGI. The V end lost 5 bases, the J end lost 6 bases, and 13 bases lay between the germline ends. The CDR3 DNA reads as TGTGCCAGCAGTCGGCCGGGATCGAATGGCTACACCTTC. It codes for CASSRPGSNGYTF.

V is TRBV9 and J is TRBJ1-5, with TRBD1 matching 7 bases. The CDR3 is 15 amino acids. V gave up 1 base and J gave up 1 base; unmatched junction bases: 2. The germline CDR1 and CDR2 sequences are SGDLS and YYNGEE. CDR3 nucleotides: TGTGCCAGCAGCGTACAGGGGGGAAGCAATCAGCCCCAGCATTTT. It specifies CASSVQGGSNQPQHF.

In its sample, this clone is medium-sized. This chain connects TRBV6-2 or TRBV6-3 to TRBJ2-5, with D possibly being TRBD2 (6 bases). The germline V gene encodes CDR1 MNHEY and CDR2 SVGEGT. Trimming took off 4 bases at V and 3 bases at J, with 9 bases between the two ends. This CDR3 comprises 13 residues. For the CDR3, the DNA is TGTGCCAGCAGTTGGGACTTGGAAGAGACCCAGTACTTC. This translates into CASSWDLEETQYF.